Reported below is one T cell receptor beta chain. The specificity of this receptor is unknown. Base qualities are not at hand, and no much larger clone is one base apart. Each collaborating institution followed its own protocols to collect whole blood in K2EDTA tubes. Collaborator samples were shipped for TCRbeta analysis as frozen whole blood, isolated PBMCs, or DNA extracted from either sample type. This specimen comes from a study of blood T cell repertoires in COVID-19 (dated by TCRdb to 2018 to 2021). With respect to the entire study: The collaborator samples originated in the United States, Italy and Spain and spanned the acute and convalescent phases of COVID-19. The repertoires were released in a freely available public database meant as a resource for research on the immune response to SARS-CoV-2. The prospective study material was composed of cDNA or gDNA derived from T cells, B-cell-depleted T cells, or PBMCs. Samples came from the ongoing ImmuneRACE study (first 160 participants) plus 1,254 subjects from 6 global collaborators. A de-identified subject ID, COVID-19 status, age in years and sex were almost always included in the sample metadata. The dataset comprised deeply sampled blood TCRbeta repertoires from subjects exposed to, actively infected with, or recovered from COVID-19. HLA class I and class II types, where available, came from metadata supplied by the sample provider rather than from assay-based typing.

The cysteine opens and the phenylalanine closes a CDR3 of 13 amino acids. CDR3 DNA only is kept here, 39 bases in frame from base 1. For CDR1 and CDR2, the germline V gene (reference sequence) lists GTSNPN and SVGIG. V is pared back by 4 bases and J by 4 bases, with 13 bases lying between the germline termini. Study-wide conclusions, independent of this receptor: How much clinical and demographic metadata was included differed by source and by participant, and the metadata was provided uncurated.

TCRbeta CDR3 regions were amplified from genomic DNA using the immunoSEQ Assay, a bias-controlled multiplex PCR. As for the authors' bioinformatics: The number of nucleated cells in each sample was estimated from the amplification of reference gene primers within the assay. To quantify the absolute abundance of each unique TCRbeta CDR3 rearrangement, sequence reads were collapsed and filtered. For each sample, productive Simpson clonality was calculated by taking the square root of Simpson's diversity index across productive rearrangements. TCRdb re-hosts the immuneACCESS table, in-frame sequences only. Its copies lack some clones; in the studies checked, an unresolved V gene accounts for under half of them, and the cause for the rest is not known. V and J calls and clone size are given by that table; D and trimming were obtained from the DNA. This sample lists about 230,000 clones; around 78% were detected once. Jointly, the top ten make up around 2.5% of the sample.

The chain employs TRBV30 and TRBJ1-1, with a weak D call of TRBD1 (6 bases match). This sequence originates from a woman in her 70s with active or convalescent COVID-19. Specimen: peripheral blood. CDR3 region: CAWKQGRVTEAFF. The DNA sequence reads TGTGCCTGGAAACAGGGAAGAGTCACTGAAGCTTTCTTT.